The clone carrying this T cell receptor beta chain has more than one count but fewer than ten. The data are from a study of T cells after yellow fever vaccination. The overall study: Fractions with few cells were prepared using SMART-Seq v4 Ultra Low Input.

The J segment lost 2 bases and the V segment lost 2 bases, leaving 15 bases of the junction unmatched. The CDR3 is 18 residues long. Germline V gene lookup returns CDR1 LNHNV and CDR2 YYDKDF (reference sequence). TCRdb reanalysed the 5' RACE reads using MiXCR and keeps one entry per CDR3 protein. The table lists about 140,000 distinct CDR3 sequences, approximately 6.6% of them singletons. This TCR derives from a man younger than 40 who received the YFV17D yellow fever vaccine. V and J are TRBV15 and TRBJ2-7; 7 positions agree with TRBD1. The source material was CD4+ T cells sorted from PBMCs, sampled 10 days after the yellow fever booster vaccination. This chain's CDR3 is CATSRLLNPTGQTYEQYF. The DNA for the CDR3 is TGTGCCACCAGCAGACTATTAAACCCCACGGGACAGACCTACGAGCAGTACTTC.